Shown below are 20 T cell receptor beta chains from a single sample sequenced in a study of cytomegalovirus exposure and HLA in healthy donors. Sequencing used immunoSEQ multiplex PCR; TCRdb keeps in-frame clones, though not all of them. The sample includes roughly 150,000 clones, about 88% seen only once; the top ten take around 3.4%. Sequences were obtained from PBMCs. The receptors were gathered from a woman between 18 and 29 years old in good health and CMV-seropositive.

This chain's CDR3 is CASSFWSPGVAIYF. The CDR3 region has the DNA TGTGCCAGCAGCTTTTGGTCCCCGGGGGTCGCCATATATTTT. The chain is built from TRBV5-6 and TRBJ1-3; the D gene is possibly TRBD1 (5 bases). CDR3 length: 14 residues. The germline V gene encodes CDR1 SGHDT and CDR2 YYEEEE. With 2 bases removed from V and 11 bases from J, the gap between germline ends came to 17 bases.

The rearrangement links TRBV19 to TRBJ2-6; 7 bases match TRBD1. V was clipped by 4 bases and J by 5 bases; unmatched bases: 23. Germline V CDR1 and CDR2: LNHDA, SQIVND (reference sequence). The CDR3 extends over 21 amino acids. CDR3: CASSTGTVKGSWPSRANVLTF. CDR3 DNA: TGTGCCAGTAGTACAGGGACAGTTAAGGGGAGTTGGCCTTCTAGGGCCAACGTCCTGACTTTC.

This clone was picked up a small number of times. This chain uses TRBV4-2 with TRBJ2-3; 11 positions match TRBD2. Germline CDR1 LGHNA, CDR2 YNFKEQ. J gave up 1 base and V 1 base, and 4 bases lay outside the gene matches. The CDR3 consists of 17 residues. DNA for the CDR3: TGTGCCAGCAGCCAAGTATCACTAGCGGGAGGCACAGATACGCAGTATTTT. It specifies CASSQVSLAGGTDTQYF.

The V gene is TRBV29-1, the J gene TRBJ1-4, with TRBD1 matching over 7 bases. J was trimmed by 5 bases and V by 3 bases; bases with no gene match: 3. Germline V lookup: CDR1 SQVTM, CDR2 ANQGSEA. The CDR3 sequence is 13 residues long. CDR3 amino acids: CSVDGQENEKLFF. CDR3 DNA: TGCAGCGTTGATGGACAGGAGAATGAAAAACTGTTTTTT.

This clone occurred a few times. The chain uses TRBV6-6 and TRBJ1-5; 8 positions agree with TRBD1. Germline trimming cut 8 bases from V and 7 bases from J; bases unmatched to any gene: 7. Germline V gene lookup returns CDR1 MNHNY and CDR2 SVGAGI (reference sequence). The CDR3 is 13 amino acids. The CDR3, as DNA: TGTGCCAGCCGGACAGGGAGAGGACAGCCCCAGCATTTT. Translating it yields CASRTGRGQPQHF.

The chain uses TRBV11-3 and TRBJ2-1; TRBD2 matches 13 bases. Per germline, CDR1 SGHNT and CDR2 YENEEA. The CDR3 is 16 residues long. Losses at the gene ends were 5 bases for V and 8 bases for J; bases not matched to a gene: 9. The CDR3, as DNA: TGTGCCAGCAGCATCCGACTAGCGGGAGGAGGCGATGAGCAGTTCTTC. Residues: CASSIRLAGGGDEQFF. The entire variable domain, with the rest obtained from reference TRBV11-3 and TRBJ2-1, is as follows: EAGVVQSPRYKIIEKKQPVAFWCNPISGHNTLYWYLQNLGQGPELLIRYENEEAVDDSQLPKDRFSAERLKGVDSTLKIQPAELGDSAVYLCASSIRLAGGGDEQFFGPGTRLTVL.

Here the CDR3 DNA reads TGTGCCAGCAGCTTAGATACGGCGGCCCGGCGGGTCGAAAAACTGTTTTTT. As protein: CASSLDTAARRVEKLFF. V gene TRBV11-3 combines with J gene TRBJ1-4; D ambiguous. The CDR3 consists of 17 residues. V was pared by 0 bases and J by 8 bases, with 19 bases between. Per the germline V gene, CDR1 is SGHNT and CDR2 is YENEEA.

The chain is built from TRBV15 and TRBJ1-5; D unclear. The V gene lost 3 bases and the J gene lost 0 bases, with 12 bases spanning the gap. In germline, CDR1 is LNHNV, CDR2 YYDKDF (reference sequence). This CDR3 contains 16 residues. The CDR3 DNA sequence: TGTGCCACCAGCAGCCCAACAATTTATAGCAATCAGCCCCAGCATTTT. Amino acid sequence: CATSSPTIYSNQPQHF.

The chain is built from TRBV5-1 and TRBJ2-7; D might be TRBD2 (6 bases). The germline CDR1 and CDR2 sequences are SGHRS and YFSETQ. The CDR3 covers 15 residues. Trimming removed 0 bases from V and 3 bases from J, with 13 bases in between. For the CDR3, the DNA is TGCGCCAGCAGCTTGGGGGGGAGGTATCGCTACGAGCAGTACTTC. This sequence encodes CASSLGGRYRYEQYF.

CDR3 DNA sequence: TGCGCCAGCAGCCATCGCCCGGGACTAGCGTCCTACGAGCAGTACTTC. This codes for CASSHRPGLASYEQYF. The rearrangement links TRBV4-1 to TRBJ2-7; 10 bases align to TRBD2. Unmatched junction bases numbered 6, after V lost 3 bases and J lost 1 base. The CDR3 totals 16 residues. In germline, CDR1 is MGHRA, CDR2 YSYEKL.

The chain couples TRBV6-1 to TRBJ1-4, with TRBD1 as a possible D gene (5 bases). The CDR3 runs to 14 residues. Trimming stripped 5 bases from V and 6 bases from J, with 13 bases between. Germline CDR1 MNHNS, CDR2 SASEGT. The CDR3 reads CASSPGTWDEKLFF. CDR3 in DNA: TGTGCCAGCAGTCCCGGGACTTGGGATGAAAAACTGTTTTTT.

The CDR3 reads CASSIPENTEAFF. The CDR3, as DNA: TGTGCCAGTAGTATTCCAGAGAACACTGAAGCTTTCTTT. V is TRBV19 and J is TRBJ1-1, with D unresolved. The CDR3 extends over 13 amino acids. V lost 3 bases and J 1 base, leaving 6 bases between the germline ends. Germline loops: CDR1 LNHDA, CDR2 SQIVND (reference sequence).

The rearrangement links TRBV27 to TRBJ2-7; D is undetermined. V was clipped by 3 bases and J by 2 bases, with 11 bases between them. The CDR3 is 14 amino acids. The germline CDR1 and CDR2 sequences are MNHEY and SMNVEV (reference sequence). DNA of the CDR3: TGTGCCAGCAGTTTTCGCGACATTCCCTACGAGCAGTACTTC. It codes for CASSFRDIPYEQYF.

J is TRBJ2-1 and V is TRBV28; D not resolved. This CDR3 has 15 amino acids. Trimming removed 3 bases from V and 1 base from J, with 10 bases in between. Looked up from germline, CDR1 is MDHEN and CDR2 is SYDVKM. For the CDR3, the DNA is TGTGCCAGCAGTTTCCTCGGAGAGTCCTACAATGAGCAGTTCTTC. Translation: CASSFLGESYNEQFF.

The gene calls are TRBV28 and TRBJ2-1; 8 nucleotides line up with TRBD2. Germline-derived CDR1 and CDR2 are MDHEN and SYDVKM. V was pared by 7 bases and J by 2 bases, with 4 bases of the junction left unmatched. The CDR3 has 14 residues. The CDR3 coding sequence is TGTGCCAGCATAGCGGGATTGCCCTACAATGAGCAGTTCTTC. The encoded protein is CASIAGLPYNEQFF.

This clone was seen more than once but under ten times. The chain joins TRBV5-1 to TRBJ2-3; possible D gene TRBD1, 5 bases. Germline CDR1 reads SGHRS; CDR2 reads YFSETQ. The V and J ends lost 4 bases and 2 bases respectively, with 17 bases between them. The CDR3 is made up of 16 amino acids. The CDR3 nucleotides read TGCGCCAGCAGCCCCGGACAAGGGGCCTCCACAGATACGCAGTATTTT. It encodes CASSPGQGASTDTQYF. The full variable domain, its missing parts supplied by reference TRBV5-1 and TRBJ2-3, is KAGVTQTPRYLIKTRGQQVTLSCSPISGHRSVSWYQQTPGQGLQFLFEYFSETQRNKGNFPGRFSGRQFSNSRSEMNVSTLELGDSALYLCASSPGQGASTDTQYFGPGTRLTVL.

This chain joins TRBV4-2 and TRBJ2-6; no clear D. The CDR3 sequence is 16 residues long. The germline V gene has CDR1 LGHNA and CDR2 YNFKEQ. Trimming took 1 base from V and 1 from J, leaving 8 bases between them. CDR3 sequence reads: CASSQVQQSGANVLTF. The DNA of the CDR3 is TGTGCCAGCAGCCAAGTTCAACAGTCTGGGGCCAACGTCCTGACTTTC.

To note about this clone: One end of the junction does not line up with germline, which may come from a read error. The chain is built from TRBV6-5 and TRBJ2-1; 9 bases are shared with TRBD2. Germline-derived CDR1 and CDR2 are MNHEY and SVGAGI. This CDR3 has 14 residues. CDR3 sequence (DNA): TGTGCCAGCAGCCGACTAGCGGTCTACCATGAGCAGTTCTTC. Encoded protein: CASSRLAVYHEQFF.

The rearrangement joins TRBV28 to TRBJ1-1; D not certain. V gave up 6 bases and J gave up 11 bases, with 13 bases separating them. CDR3 length: 11 amino acids. CDR1 and CDR2 from the germline V gene are MDHEN and SYDVKM. The CDR3 reads CASSRSRKAFF. Written as DNA, the CDR3 is TGTGCCAGCAGCCGGTCTAGAAAGGCTTTCTTT.

The chain is built from TRBV7-9 and TRBJ2-7; TRBD1 matches 7 bases. Looked up from germline, CDR1 is SEHNR and CDR2 is FQNEAQ (reference sequence). The trim removed 1 base at V and 3 bases at J, leaving 6 bases unmatched. The CDR3 loop spans 15 amino acids. The CDR3 bases are TGTGCCAGCAGCTTAGTGACAGGGACGCTCTACGAGCAGTACTTC. Translated: CASSLVTGTLYEQYF. Drawing the rest from reference TRBV7-9 and TRBJ2-7, the complete variable domain is DTGVSQNPRHKITKRGQNVTFRCDPISEHNRLYWYRQTLGQGPEFLTYFQNEAQLEKSRLLSDRFSAERPKGSFSTLEIQRTEQGDSAMYLCASSLVTGTLYEQYFGPGTRLTVT.